This T cell receptor (beta chain) was sequenced for a study of shared clonotypes between healthy human individuals. V shed 6 bases and J shed 1 base, with 12 bases lying between them. The germline CDR1 and CDR2 sequences are MNHNS and SASEGT. The CDR3 is made up of 14 amino acids. Repertoires were generated with immunoSEQ multiplex PCR, while TCRdb's copy carries only in-frame clones and drops some. The sample lists 2,100,000 or so clones; almost 96% were seen once. The table lists this clone with a count of one. Donors had no recently reported acute infections or vaccinations and were HIV-negative. The TCR sequence derives from a man aged 18 to 29 in good health. V gene TRBV6-1 combines with J gene TRBJ2-5; D ambiguous. Sequenced: naive CD4+ T cells sorted from blood. The subset was: CD45RA+ positively selected. The CDR3 DNA sequence: TGTGCCAGCAGGAAGCTAAGGAGCCAAGAGACCCAGTACTTC. This gives the protein CASRKLRSQETQYF.